Listed below are T cell receptor beta chains from one sample, sequenced in a study of shared T cell receptors in the human thymus. The table came from immunoSEQ multiplex PCR; TCRdb's copy has only in-frame clones and leaves some out. The table includes approximately 660,000 clones, around 87% detected once. These same records also appear under a second study, on human thymus T cells.

Source material: thymocytes. The receptor set was obtained from a boy in the first two years of life with a congenital heart defect. Both conserved end residues are part of each CDR3. A D gene is named only where the DNA matches it firmly. Clone size is not always given. Where it is, it says once, few, many or a class for expanded clones.

V gene	D gene	clone size	J gene	CDR3 DNA	CDR3 protein
TRBV18	TRBD1	.	TRBJ2-5	TGTGCCAGCTCACCACCAGACAGGGTGGAGACCCAGTACTTC	CASSPPDRVETQYF
TRBV6-9	.	.	TRBJ1-1	TGTGCCAGCAGCCGTTACCAGGGATACACTGAAGCTTTCTTT	CASSRYQGYTEAFF
TRBV21-1	.	.	TRBJ2-5	TGTGCCAGCAACCAGGTGGCGGGAGGGAAGGAGGAGACCCAGTACTTC	CASNQVAGGKEETQYF
TRBV5-4	TRBD1	.	TRBJ2-6	TGTGCCAGCAGCTTCGGGACAGGGGTTCTCCCTGGGGCCAACGTCCTGACTTTC	CASSFGTGVLPGANVLTF
TRBV4-2	TRBD1	few	TRBJ2-5	TGTGCCAGCAGCCAAGACCAACGCCGGGACAGGGACCAAGAGACCCAGTACTTC	CASSQDQRRDRDQETQYF
TRBV6-1	.	.	TRBJ2-5	TGTGCCAGCAGTGGCCTAGCGATCCAAGAGACCCAGTACTTC	CASSGLAIQETQYF
TRBV4-1	.	.	TRBJ2-3	TGCGCCAGCAGCCAAGGTGGAGCAGGGGCCCTCACAGATACGCAGTATTTT	CASSQGGAGALTDTQYF
TRBV27	TRBD2	.	TRBJ2-2	TGTGCCAGCAGCCCCTCCGGGACTAGATACACCGGGGAGCTGTTTTTT	CASSPSGTRYTGELFF
TRBV6-5	.	.	TRBJ1-4	TGTGCCAGCAGTTCTTGTAGGTGCAGGGTTAATGAAAAACTGTTTTTT	CASSSCRCRVNEKLFF
TRBV11-2	TRBD2	.	TRBJ2-3	TGTGCCAGCAGCTTAGATAGGGGCCTAGCGGGAGCGGCTAGCACAGATACGCAGTATTTT	CASSLDRGLAGAASTDTQYF
TRBV6-5	.	.	TRBJ1-2	TGTGCCAGCAGTTACTCCCGGGGGGTAGGTGGCTACACCTTC	CASSYSRGVGGYTF
TRBV14	TRBD2	.	TRBJ2-1	TGTGCCAGCAGTTCCCGGGGGGGGCGCAATGAGCAGTTCTTC	CASSSRGGRNEQFF
TRBV13	TRBD2	.	TRBJ2-3	TGTGCCAGCAGCCCGCCGGGACTAGCTAGCACAGATACGCAGTATTTT	CASSPPGLASTDTQYF
TRBV27	.	.	TRBJ2-2	TGTGCCAGCAGCGCCGGTGCCGGGGAGCTGTTTTTT	CASSAGAGELFF
TRBV5-1	TRBD2	.	TRBJ2-7	TGCGCCAGCACCCAGCCTGGGGGGGGAGCGGGGGAGCAGTACTTC	CASTQPGGGAGEQYF
TRBV29-1	TRBD2	.	TRBJ2-3	TGCAGCGGGAAGCGGGGCTCTAGCACAGATACGCAGTATTTT	CSGKRGSSTDTQYF
TRBV7-2	TRBD2	.	TRBJ2-7	TGTGCCAGCAGCCGACCCCGGGGGACTAGCGGCTCCTACGAGCAGTACTTC	CASSRPRGTSGSYEQYF
TRBV18	TRBD2	.	TRBJ2-2	TGTGCCAGCCGTAAAGCGGGGTCGAACACCGGGGAGCTGTTTTTT	CASRKAGSNTGELFF
TRBV5-1	TRBD2	.	TRBJ2-1	TGCGCCAGCAGCTTGGAACTAGCGGGAGGTAATGAGCAGTTCTTC	CASSLELAGGNEQFF
TRBV6-1	.	.	TRBJ2-1	TGTGCCAGCAGTGAAGAGGACACGGTTTACAATGAGCAGTTCTTC	CASSEEDTVYNEQFF
TRBV21-1	.	.	TRBJ2-7	TGTGCCAGCACCCTCCCACGGGAGGAGCCTCCCTCCTACGAGCAGTACTTC	CASTLPREEPPSYEQYF
TRBV5-1	TRBD2	.	TRBJ2-7	TGCGCCAGCAGCTTGGCGGCTAGCGGACTCTCCTACGAGCAGTACTTC	CASSLAASGLSYEQYF
TRBV12-5	.	.	TRBJ1-1	TGTGCTAGTGGTTTGCGGGGGTCTGAAGCTTTCTTT	CASGLRGSEAFF
TRBV27	TRBD2	.	TRBJ2-1	TGTGCCAGCAGAAAAGGCTCCGATCCTAGCGGGAGGGACTTCTACAATGAGCAGTTCTTC	CASRKGSDPSGRDFYNEQFF
TRBV14	TRBD2	.	TRBJ2-7	TGTGCCAGCAGCCAAGGCGGGGGAATTGGCTACGAGCAGTACTTC	CASSQGGGIGYEQYF
TRBV6-5	.	.	TRBJ1-1	TGTGCCAGCAGTTGCACCACTCCGAACACTGAAGCTTTCTTT	CASSCTTPNTEAFF
TRBV29-1	TRBD1	.	TRBJ2-3	TGCAGCGGTGGCAGGGGGCGAGATACGCAGTATTTT	CSGGRGRDTQYF
TRBV4-3	.	.	TRBJ1-4	TGCGCCAGCAGCCAAGATGGCGAAAAACTGTTTTTT	CASSQDGEKLFF
TRBV27	TRBD2	.	TRBJ2-3	TGTGCCAGCAGTTCTCCGTTGAGTGTAGCGGGGACCACAGATACGCAGTATTTT	CASSSPLSVAGTTDTQYF
TRBV28	.	.	TRBJ2-2	TGTGCCAGCAGTTTCCGGGCCAGGGCCCCGTTGAGCACCGGGGAGCTGTTTTTT	CASSFRARAPLSTGELFF
TRBV11-3	TRBD1	.	TRBJ2-2	TGTGCCAGCAGCTTAGTAACAGGGGGCACCGGGGAGCTGTTTTTT	CASSLVTGGTGELFF
TRBV7-2	TRBD2	.	TRBJ2-7	TGTGCCAGCAGCCCGGGAGCGGGAGGGCCCTGGGACGAGCAGTACTTC	CASSPGAGGPWDEQYF
TRBV9	TRBD2	.	TRBJ2-1	TGTGCCAGCAAGTTCGTCGCGGGAGGGGACAATGAGCAGTTCTTC	CASKFVAGGDNEQFF
TRBV4-3	TRBD2	few	TRBJ2-7	TGCGCCAGCAGCCAAGATCTGGTCCGACTAGCGGGATCGGACGAGCAGTACTTC	CASSQDLVRLAGSDEQYF
TRBV6-5	.	.	TRBJ2-5	TGTGCCAGCAGTTTACAGTCTCAAGAGACCCAGTACTTC	CASSLQSQETQYF
TRBV10-3	TRBD1	.	TRBJ2-7	TGTGCCATCAGTGAGTCGGGACAGGGGTCCTACGAGCAGTACTTC	CAISESGQGSYEQYF
TRBV16	TRBD2	.	TRBJ2-3	TGTGCCAGCAGCCACACACAGGGGACTAGCGGGAGTCGCACAGATACGCAGTATTTT	CASSHTQGTSGSRTDTQYF
TRBV4-3	TRBD2	.	TRBJ2-1	TGCGCCAGCAGCCAAGATTGCCAGCGGGAACCTCTACACAATGAGCAGTTCTTC	CASSQDCQREPLHNEQFF
TRBV6-1	TRBD1	.	TRBJ2-1	TGTGCCAGCAGTCCACAGGGGACGGGCTACAATGAGCAGTTCTTC	CASSPQGTGYNEQFF
TRBV29-1	TRBD2	.	TRBJ2-7	TGCAGTTTTACTAGCGCCAACTCCTACGAGCAGTACTTC	CSFTSANSYEQYF
TRBV7-7	TRBD2	.	TRBJ2-3	TGTGCTAGCAGCCAAGAGGCGGGAGGGCCGACAGATACGCAGTATTTT	CASSQEAGGPTDTQYF
TRBV30	.	.	TRBJ1-3	TGTGCCTGGACCCCCCGGAGCTCTGGAAACACCATATATTTT	CAWTPRSSGNTIYF